This T cell receptor beta chain was captured in a study of CD8+ T cells in alopecia areata. About the research overall: Recipient mice, roughly 7-10-week-old female C3H/HeJ animals, received skin from roughly 6-12-month-old C3H/HeJ graft donors with spontaneous alopecia. Study-wide findings and caveats: Elevated clonality characterized lesional scalp relative to normal scalp, particularly in alopecia totalis/universalis.

This clone has more than one count but fewer than ten. The antigen is undetermined. The gene names here belong to mouse. Read sequence stops 4 residues before the CDR3 end, and the germline J gene provides the missing end. The same CDR3 arises from other DNA sequences in this sample as well. The length of the CDR3 is 15 residues. CDR1 and CDR2 (germline): FNHDT, SITEND (reference sequence). V trimming: 4 bases; J trimming: 4 bases; junction bases outside the gene matches: 5. On the basis of CD4, CD8alpha, NKG2D, NKG2ACE and other markers, pooled cutaneous lymph node cells were sorted. Extraction and reverse transcription of RNA yielded cDNA as the sequencing template. Here immunoSEQ multiplex PCR was the method, and the copy in TCRdb shows in-frame clones only, minus some. Recorded here are approximately 280,000 clones, none singletons.

V gene TRBV19 combines with J gene TRBJ2-2; TRBD1 agrees at 9 bases. This receptor was identified in a C3H/HeJ mouse with alopecia areata. These mice share the MHC haplotype H2-k. Sequences were obtained from CD4+ T cells sorted from a lymph node. The chain's CDR3 is CASSPQGAATGQLYF. The sequenced part of the CDR3 DNA is TGTGCCAGCAGTCCACAGGGGGCGGCCACCGGG.